The 27 T cell receptor beta chains presented below share a single source sample, sequenced in a study of cytomegalovirus exposure and HLA in healthy donors (dated by TCRdb to about 2017). The library relied on the immunoSEQ multiplex PCR assay. For the multiplex PCR, a mixture combining 60 forward primers for TCR Vbeta segments and 13 reverse primers for TCR Jbeta segments was used. This immuneACCESS table, as held by TCRdb, lists in-frame sequences with V and J called but not all clones. Of the missing ones, under half trace to an unresolved V gene in checked studies; the others have no known cause. The sample table records some 150,000 clones; 76% of these occur just once. The ten largest clonotypes hold around 0.71% of the sample. Sequencing was performed on PBMCs. All receptors come from a female donor in good health and CMV-seronegative.

This clone has more than one count but fewer than ten. The chain has TRBV6-1 and TRBJ1-2; D perhaps matches TRBD1 (6 bases). V gave up 0 bases and J gave up 4 bases, with 18 bases separating them. This CDR3 contains 17 residues. Germline V gene sequence: CDR1 MNHNS, CDR2 SASEGT. The CDR3 reads CASSEAAGLARGYGYTF. The CDR3 DNA reads as TGTGCCAGCAGTGAAGCGGCTGGTTTAGCCAGGGGCTATGGCTACACCTTC.

This clone has just a few counts. The chain couples TRBV9 to TRBJ2-5; 10 bases align to TRBD2. V dropped 4 bases and J dropped 9; count of bases not matched to a gene: 12. This CDR3 is built from 15 residues. Germline-derived CDR1 and CDR2 are SGDLS and YYNGEE. This CDR3 reads CASSPGTSAPLAQYF. CDR3 bases: TGTGCCAGCAGCCCCGGGACTAGCGCACCTTTGGCCCAGTACTTC.

This chain uses TRBV5-1 with TRBJ2-5; D perhaps matches TRBD1 (5 bases). Germline V gene sequence: CDR1 SGHRS, CDR2 YFSETQ. Trimming took 2 bases from V and 5 from J, leaving 10 bases between them. The CDR3 has 13 residues. CDR3 loop: CASSFWGGETQYF. CDR3 sequence (DNA): TGCGCCAGCAGCTTCTGGGGCGGCGAGACCCAGTACTTC.

This clone was picked up a small number of times. The chain couples TRBV2 to TRBJ2-7; 9 bases align to TRBD2. V was pared by 1 base and J by 6 bases, with 1 base of the junction left unmatched. Germline CDR1 reads SNHLY; CDR2 reads FYNNEI. This CDR3 is 13 amino acids long. DNA for the CDR3: TGTGCCAGCAGTGAAGAACTAGCGGGCGAGCAGTACTTC. Residues: CASSEELAGEQYF.

The chain has TRBV5-5 and TRBJ1-3; maybe TRBD1 (5 bases). Germline CDR1 is SGHKS and CDR2 is YYEKEE (reference sequence). V was trimmed by 6 bases and J by 0 bases, leaving 13 bases between them. CDR3 length: 15 residues. CDR3 bases: TGTGCCAGCACAATTAAGGGGTCCTCTGGAAACACCATATATTTT. It specifies CASTIKGSSGNTIYF.

The V call is TRBV27, the J call TRBJ1-1; perhaps TRBD1 as D (5 bases). Per the germline V gene, CDR1 is MNHEY and CDR2 is SMNVEV (reference sequence). The CDR3 totals 13 residues. V shed 6 bases and J shed 4 bases, with 12 bases lying between them. Written as DNA, the CDR3 is TGTGCCAGCAGGACTTCGGGGGGCACTGAAGCTTTCTTT. This encodes CASRTSGGTEAFF.

The sample holds a few counts of this clone. This sequence joins TRBV7-9 and TRBJ1-1; D is unresolved. Trimming took 5 bases from V and 1 from J, leaving 11 bases between them. Germline CDR1 reads SEHNR; CDR2 reads FQNEAQ (reference sequence). The CDR3 is made up of 14 amino acids. CDR3 sequence reads: CASSKVAGNTEAFF. The CDR3 region has the DNA TGTGCCAGCAGCAAAGTGGCAGGGAACACTGAAGCTTTCTTT.

V and J are TRBV7-2 and TRBJ2-5, with 12 bases lining up with TRBD2. This CDR3 region has 16 residues. Trimming took 5 bases from V and 5 from J; bases not matched to a gene: 9. Per the germline V gene, CDR1 is SGHTA and CDR2 is FQGNSA. The CDR3 protein is CASSPGGLAGRETQYF. The CDR3 DNA reads TGTGCCAGCAGCCCCGGAGGACTAGCGGGACGTGAGACCCAGTACTTC.

V usage is TRBV25-1 and J usage is TRBJ2-7; tentative D call: TRBD1 (6 bases). There are 15 residues in the CDR3. The ends were cut back, 1 base at V and 6 bases at J, with 16 bases in the middle. Germline CDR1 MGHDK, CDR2 SYGVNS. The DNA for the CDR3 is TGTGCCAGCAGTGAATTCGTGGCAGGGGCAGGCGAGCAGTACTTC. Translation: CASSEFVAGAGEQYF.

J is TRBJ2-5 and V is TRBV4-2, with 8 bases identical to TRBD2. Germline assignment: CDR1 LGHNA and CDR2 YNFKEQ. After removal of 2 bases from V and 5 bases from J, the junction contained 13 bases not matched to a gene. The CDR3 spans 17 residues. Here the CDR3 reads CASSQSGGGPLGETQYF. Written as DNA, the CDR3 is TGTGCCAGCAGCCAAAGTGGCGGGGGGCCGCTGGGCGAGACCCAGTACTTC.

The rearrangement links TRBV25-1 to TRBJ2-3; TRBD1 aligns across 10 bases. There are 15 residues in the CDR3. Germline values: CDR1 MGHDK, CDR2 SYGVNS. After removal of 4 bases from V and 4 bases from J, the junction contained 5 bases not matched to a gene. The CDR3 DNA sequence: TGTGCCAGCAGTGGTGACAGGGGGCGAGCAGATACGCAGTATTTT. It codes for CASSGDRGRADTQYF. Full variable domain (missing parts from reference TRBV25-1 and TRBJ2-3): EADIYQTPRYLVIGTGKKITLECSQTMGHDKMYWYQQDPGMELHLIHYSYGVNSTEKGDLSSESTVSRIRTEHFPLTLESARPSHTSQYLCASSGDRGRADTQYFGPGTRLTVL.

This chain connects TRBV4-3 to TRBJ1-5; 8 nucleotides align to TRBD1. The CDR3 is made up of 15 amino acids. With 0 bases clipped from V and 2 bases from J, the junction kept 0 bases outside the gene matches. Germline V gene lookup returns CDR1 LGHNA and CDR2 YSLEER. The CDR3 coding sequence is TGCGCCAGCAGCCAAGACAGGGGGCGCAATCAGCCCCAGCATTTT. It translates to CASSQDRGRNQPQHF.

V usage is TRBV4-2 and J usage is TRBJ1-3; D not resolved. V dropped 2 bases and J dropped 4 bases, with 12 bases sitting between them. The CDR3 length is 15 residues. CDR1 and CDR2 from the germline V gene are LGHNA and YNFKEQ. CDR3 sequence: CASSQSPDKGNTIYF. DNA for the CDR3: TGTGCCAGCAGCCAAAGTCCAGACAAAGGAAACACCATATATTTT.

V and J are TRBV9 and TRBJ2-7, with 10 bases matching TRBD2. V lost 2 bases, J lost 5 bases, and 10 bases stayed unmatched. Germline V gene lookup returns CDR1 SGDLS and CDR2 YYNGEE. The CDR3 is 16 residues long. This CDR3 reads CASSVSAGGPFDEQYF. The CDR3 DNA is TGTGCCAGCAGCGTCTCAGCGGGAGGGCCGTTCGACGAGCAGTACTTC.

The rearrangement links TRBV25-1 to TRBJ2-1; a possible D gene is TRBD1 (6 bases). Between the trimmed V and J ends, which lost 3 bases and 9 bases, there was a span of 18 bases. Germline V CDR1 and CDR2: MGHDK, SYGVNS. This CDR3 is 15 amino acids long. The chain's CDR3 is CASSDPGQPGGEQFF. The CDR3 region has the DNA TGTGCCAGCAGTGACCCCGGACAGCCTGGGGGTGAGCAGTTCTTC.

The V and J genes are TRBV28 and TRBJ1-5; 9 nucleotides line up with TRBD1. Per germline, CDR1 MDHEN and CDR2 SYDVKM. The V segment lost 4 bases and the J segment 7 bases; nucleotides outside the gene matches: 8. The CDR3 spans 15 residues. The CDR3 DNA reads TGTGCCAGCAGTTCTTCCGGGACAGGGTACCAGCCCCAGCATTTT. Its translation: CASSSSGTGYQPQHF.

This chain connects TRBV5-1 to TRBJ2-1; possibly TRBD1 for D (6 bases). V lost 4 bases and J 3 bases, leaving 14 bases between the germline ends. The length of the CDR3 is 15 residues. Germline loops: CDR1 SGHRS, CDR2 YFSETQ. CDR3 sequence: CASSGLGAVYNEQFF. The CDR3 coding sequence is TGCGCCAGCAGCGGCCTGGGGGCGGTCTACAATGAGCAGTTCTTC.

This clone appeared a single time. The chain joins TRBV2 to TRBJ2-2, with 8 bases that match TRBD1. Germline V gene data show CDR1 as SNHLY and CDR2 as FYNNEI. Trimming cost V 8 bases and J 9 bases; bases outside gene matches: 8. The CDR3 runs 13 residues. CDR3 in DNA: TGTGCCAGCGCCGGACAGGGAGGCAGGGAGCTGTTTTTT. Translating it yields CASAGQGGRELFF.

V gene TRBV5-1 combines with J gene TRBJ2-6; D unclear. The ends were cut back, 4 bases at V and 0 bases at J, with 23 bases in the middle. In germline, CDR1 is SGHRS, CDR2 YFSETQ. The CDR3 sequence is 20 residues long. DNA of the CDR3: TGCGCCAGCAGCGGCTATTGGAGCGCCATTCCGACCTCTGGGGCCAACGTCCTGACTTTC. Its protein product is CASSGYWSAIPTSGANVLTF.

This clone was detected only once. The same CDR3 arises from other DNA sequences in this sample as well. The rearrangement links TRBV18 to TRBJ2-3; D not resolved. CDR1 and CDR2 from the germline V gene are KGHSH and LQKENI. The V end was cut by 3 bases, the J end by 2 bases, with 3 bases between. There are 12 residues in the CDR3. The CDR3 DNA reads as TGTGCCAGCTCACCGTACACAGATACGCAGTATTTT. Translated, it gives CASSPYTDTQYF.

This clone was seen more than once but under ten times. The rearrangement links TRBV4-2 to TRBJ1-1; D may be TRBD1 (6 bases). The CDR3 extends over 15 amino acids. Germline V gene data show CDR1 as LGHNA and CDR2 as YNFKEQ. Between the trimmed V and J ends, which lost 2 bases and 5 bases, there was a span of 15 bases. CDR3 bases: TGTGCCAGCAGCCAACCCCAGGGGAGGGGGACTGAAGCTTTCTTT. Amino acid sequence: CASSQPQGRGTEAFF.

The chain employs TRBV9 and TRBJ2-5; the D gene is possibly TRBD1 (6 bases). Germline V gene data show CDR1 as SGDLS and CDR2 as YYNGEE. The CDR3 is made up of 14 amino acids. V lost 3 bases, J lost 5 bases, and 14 bases lay in between. This CDR3 reads CASSDRATSETQYF. As DNA, the CDR3 is TGTGCCAGCAGCGACAGGGCCACAAGTGAGACCCAGTACTTC.

This chain links TRBV5-6 with TRBJ2-5, with D possibly matching TRBD2 (5 bases). Trimming took 1 base from V and 12 from J, leaving 10 bases between them. The CDR3 runs 11 residues. CDR1 is SGHDT and CDR2 is YYEEEE in the germline V gene. The CDR3 loop reads CASSLRESKYF. The DNA of the CDR3 is TGTGCCAGCAGCTTGAGGGAGTCAAAGTACTTC.

The V call is TRBV7-2, the J call TRBJ1-5; D gene uncertain. The CDR3 is 14 amino acids. The V gene lost 6 bases and the J gene lost 5 bases, with 14 bases spanning the gap. In germline, CDR1 is SGHTA, CDR2 FQGNSA. CDR3 coding DNA: TGTGCCAGCAGTTTCGACGGAGGATATCAGCCCCAGCATTTT. Its translation is CASSFDGGYQPQHF.

The V and J genes are TRBV27 and TRBJ2-7; 15 nucleotides line up with TRBD2. V lost 5 bases and J lost 5; bases outside the gene matches: 19. The CDR3 is made up of 20 amino acids. Germline values: CDR1 MNHEY, CDR2 SMNVEV (reference sequence). The CDR3 loop reads CASSATGGVRTSGRADEQYF. The CDR3, as DNA: TGTGCCAGCAGTGCCACAGGGGGGGTACGGACTAGCGGGAGGGCCGACGAGCAGTACTTC.

About this clone: A junction boundary mismatches the germline segment, possibly from a read error. At the DNA level, this CDR3 is encoded by other sequences in the same sample as well. J is TRBJ1-4 and V is TRBV4-2; 9 nucleotides match TRBD1. The CDR3 extends over 13 amino acids. CDR1 and CDR2 (germline): LGHNA, YNFKEQ. For the CDR3, the DNA is TGTGCCAGCAGCCCAAGGGACAGGGAAAAGCTGTTTTTT. Encoded protein: CASSPRDREKLFF.

The V gene is TRBV5-4, the J gene TRBJ1-6, with D possibly matching TRBD1 (5 bases). The germline gives CDR1 SGHNT, CDR2 YYREEE (reference sequence). The V end lost 4 bases, the J end lost 6 bases, and 17 bases lay between the germline ends. The CDR3 runs to 16 residues. The CDR3 here is CASSRVPGTSNSPLHF. The CDR3 coding sequence is TGTGCCAGCAGCCGGGTCCCAGGGACTAGTAATTCACCCCTCCACTTT.